These T cell receptor beta chains were read from a single sample in a study of response to subunit inactivated influenza vaccine. TCRdb fed the RT-PCR reads into MiXCR, producing one record per CDR3 protein. The sample lists roughly 780,000 distinct CDR3 sequences, about 18% occurring once. The source material was PBMCs from blood, sampled more than 4 days after vaccination. These receptors all come from a man aged 50-59 years who received an inactivated influenza vaccine. The CDR3 runs from the conserved cysteine through the conserved F or W. The D gene is left open where the match is weak. Rows give clone size only sometimes, using once, few, many, or a class for an expanded clone.

TRBJ2-1 | TRBD1 | NA | TRBV5-1 | CASSLGQGLYNEQFF | TGCGCCAGCAGCTTGGGACAGGGGTTGTACAATGAGCAGTTCTTC
TRBJ1-5 | TRBD1 | NA | TRBV19 | CASITTGGSNQPQHF | TGTGCCAGTATTACGACAGGGGGTAGCAATCAGCCCCAGCATTTT
TRBJ2-2 | NA | few | TRBV20-1 | CSAERGRAGELFF | TGCAGTGCGGAGAGGGGAAGGGCTGGGGAGCTGTTTTTT
TRBJ1-1 | NA | many | TRBV20-1 | CSADRGGPEMNTEAFF | TGCAGTGCTGATCGGGGGGGACCTGAAATGAACACTGAAGCTTTCTTT
TRBJ2-1 | TRBD2 | NA | TRBV28 | CASSPPSGSPHNEQFF | TGTGCCAGCAGTCCCCCTAGCGGGAGCCCCCACAATGAGCAGTTCTTC
TRBJ1-5 | NA | few | TRBV12-3/TRBV12-4 | CASSIGYSNQPQHF | TGTGCCAGCAGTATCGGTTATAGCAATCAGCCCCAGCATTTT
TRBJ2-2 | NA | many | TRBV12-3/TRBV12-4 | CASRWSGELFF | TGTGCCAGCAGATGGAGCGGGGAGCTGTTTTTT
TRBJ1-6 | NA | NA | TRBV4-3 | CASSQDAQTGGSPLHF | TGCGCCAGCAGCCAAGATGCGCAAACCGGTGGGTCACCCCTCCACTTT
TRBJ1-4 | NA | NA | TRBV30 | CAWSPGPDNEKLFF | TGTGCCTGGAGTCCAGGGCCTGATAATGAAAAACTGTTTTTT
TRBJ2-3 | TRBD1 | few | TRBV10-3 | CATGTGSTDTQYF | TGTGCCACTGGGACAGGGAGCACAGATACGCAGTATTTT
TRBJ1-2 | NA | NA | TRBV7-9 | CASSFGLYGYTF | TGTGCCAGCAGCTTCGGCCTCTATGGCTACACCTTC
TRBJ2-3 | TRBD2 | NA | TRBV12-3/TRBV12-4 | CASSLAPRGAGEGSTDTQYF | TGTGCCAGCAGTTTAGCCCCCCGGGGCGCGGGAGAGGGTAGCACAGATACGCAGTATTTT
TRBJ2-1 | NA | many | TRBV29-1 | CSVQDNEQFF | TGCAGCGTCCAAGACAATGAGCAGTTCTTC
TRBJ2-6 | NA | few | TRBV9 | CASSVGVGAGANVLTF | TGTGCCAGCAGCGTAGGGGTGGGGGCTGGGGCCAACGTCCTGACTTTC
TRBJ1-1 | TRBD1 | NA | TRBV28 | CASSFSDRGRTEAFF | TGTGCCAGCAGTTTCAGCGACAGGGGGCGCACTGAAGCTTTCTTT